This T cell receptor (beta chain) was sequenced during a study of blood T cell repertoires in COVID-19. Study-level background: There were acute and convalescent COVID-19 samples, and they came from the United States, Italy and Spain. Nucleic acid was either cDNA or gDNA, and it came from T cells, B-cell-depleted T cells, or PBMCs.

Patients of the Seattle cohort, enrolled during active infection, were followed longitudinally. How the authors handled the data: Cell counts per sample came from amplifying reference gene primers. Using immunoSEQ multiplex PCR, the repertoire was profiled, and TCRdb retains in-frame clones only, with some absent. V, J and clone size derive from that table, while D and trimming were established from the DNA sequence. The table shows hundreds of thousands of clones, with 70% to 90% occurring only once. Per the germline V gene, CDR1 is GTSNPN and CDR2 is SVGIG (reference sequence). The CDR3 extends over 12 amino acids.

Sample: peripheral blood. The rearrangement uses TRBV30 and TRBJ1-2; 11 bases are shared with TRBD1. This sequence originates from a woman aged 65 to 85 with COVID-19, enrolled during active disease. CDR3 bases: TGTGCTTGCGGGACAGGGGGGAGTGGCTACACCTTC. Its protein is CACGTGGSGYTF.